The 18 T cell receptor beta chains in this list originate from one sample, sequenced in a study of T cells expressing NK-cell markers. Reprocessing the 5' RACE reads, TCRdb reports a single entry for every CDR3 protein and omits DNA. This sample's table reports hundreds of thousands of distinct CDR3 sequences. The sample was blood T cells: a sorted CD56 or NKG2C T cell subset, CD4+ or CD8+ T cells, or bulk PBMC T cells (not recorded which). The receptors originated from a man aged 18-70 years in good health.

The chain is built from TRBV6-1 and TRBJ1-4. The CDR3 has 16 amino acids. From germline, CDR1 is MNHNS and CDR2 SASEGT. The CDR3 protein is CASSDASRTTNEKLFF.

The rearrangement uses TRBV15 and TRBJ2-3; TCRdb picks TRBD2, but there is no DNA to check that call. The CDR3 is 20 residues long. CDR1 LNHNV and CDR2 YYDKDF come from the germline V gene (reference sequence). CDR3 loop: CATSRDQTSGLPKKSDTQYF. Full variable domain (remainder filled in from reference TRBV15 and TRBJ2-3): DAMVIQNPRYQVTQFGKPVTLSCSQTLNHNVMYWYQQKSSQAPKLLFHYYDKDFNNEADTPDNFQSRRPNTSFCFLDIRSPGLGDTAMYLCATSRDQTSGLPKKSDTQYFGPGTRLTVL.

The chain combines TRBV16 with TRBJ1-5; TCRdb's assignment of TRBD1 cannot be checked, as there is no DNA. The CDR3 covers 15 residues. Germline CDR1 is KGHSY and CDR2 is FQNENV. This chain's CDR3 is CASSPRDRLNQPQHF. The full variable domain, in which reference TRBV16 and TRBJ1-5 provide the parts outside the CDR3, is GEEVAQTPKHLVRGEGQKAKLYCAPIKGHSYVFWYQQVLKNEFKFLISFQNENVFDETGMPKERFSAKCLPNSPCSLEIQATKLEDSAVYFCASSPRDRLNQPQHFGDGTRLSIL.

The chain is built from TRBV20-1 and TRBJ2-7; TCRdb outputs TRBD1, but without DNA this stays unchecked. Germline V gene sequence: CDR1 DFQATT, CDR2 SNEGSKA (reference sequence). The CDR3 covers 12 residues. The CDR3 loop is CSGKVPLYEQYF.

The chain has TRBV19 and TRBJ1-5; TCRdb reports TRBD1, a call that lacks DNA to check it against. Germline values: CDR1 LNHDA, CDR2 SQIVND (reference sequence). The CDR3 sequence is 12 residues long. CDR3 region: CARGTVSQPQHF. Together with reference TRBV19 and TRBJ1-5, the CDR3 gives the full variable domain: DGGITQSPKYLFRKEGQNVTLSCEQNLNHDAMYWYRQDPGQGLRLIYYSQIVNDFQKGDIAEGYSVSREKKESFPLTVTSAQKNPTAFYLCARGTVSQPQHFGDGTRLSIL.

The V call is TRBV12-5, the J call TRBJ2-2. Germline values: CDR1 LGHNT, CDR2 FRNRAP. The CDR3 contains 14 residues. This CDR3 is CASGSDSATGELFF.

The chain couples TRBV5-1 to TRBJ2-7; the TCRdb D gene call, TRBD2, has no DNA to confirm it. The CDR3 sequence is 15 residues long. The germline V gene has CDR1 SGHRS and CDR2 YFSETQ. CDR3 amino acids: CASSWTAGGTYEQYF.

The chain employs TRBV20-1 and TRBJ1-1. In germline, CDR1 is DFQATT, CDR2 SNEGSKA (reference sequence). This CDR3 has 11 residues. The CDR3 sequence is CSAVMDREAFF.

The J gene is TRBJ2-7, the V gene TRBV5-1; TCRdb's D call of TRBD2 is untestable without DNA. The CDR3 has 15 residues. Germline V gene lookup returns CDR1 SGHRS and CDR2 YFSETQ. The CDR3 sequence: CASSLVGEVEDEQYF.

The chain carries TRBV6-1 and TRBJ2-5; lacking DNA, the TRBD2 call made by TCRdb goes unchecked. Looked up from germline, CDR1 is MNHNS and CDR2 is SASEGT. The CDR3 runs 16 residues. CDR3 in amino acids: CASSGGLAGVQETQYF.

The chain combines TRBV12-3 or TRBV12-4 with TRBJ2-3; TCRdb calls TRBD1, which cannot be checked without DNA. The CDR3 has 15 residues. CDR3 sequence reads: CASSFLRPPTDTQYF.

The gene calls are TRBV7-8 and TRBJ2-7; there is no DNA to check the TCRdb D call of TRBD2. Germline V gene sequence: CDR1 SGHVS, CDR2 FQNEAQ. This CDR3 region has 15 residues. This CDR3 reads CASSLVRVRPYEQYF.

The genes are TRBV11-2 and TRBJ2-1; checking the TCRdb D call of TRBD2 is not possible without DNA. The CDR3 consists of 16 residues. In germline, CDR1 is SGHAT, CDR2 FQNNGV. CDR3 sequence: CASSLVLGLGDNEQFF.

The chain combines TRBV3-1 with TRBJ1-3. Germline V gene data show CDR1 as LGHDT and CDR2 as YNNKEL (reference sequence). This CDR3 has 12 amino acids. This CDR3 reads CASSHQGNTIYF.

The rearrangement joins TRBV11-2 to TRBJ1-2; TCRdb gives TRBD1 as the D gene, but with no DNA this cannot be confirmed. Germline CDR1 SGHAT, CDR2 FQNNGV. This CDR3 spans 15 amino acids. CDR3 protein: CASSSPSSTVSGYTF.

This rearrangement joins TRBV6-2 or TRBV6-3 to TRBJ1-6; the TCRdb call, TRBD1, lacks DNA for checking. This CDR3 comprises 16 residues. Germline V gene sequence: CDR1 MNHEY, CDR2 SVGEGT. Here the CDR3 reads CASSYSRQGFHSPLHF.

V is TRBV27 and J is TRBJ2-7. Germline loops: CDR1 MNHEY, CDR2 SMNVEV (reference sequence). The CDR3 spans 13 residues. The CDR3 loop reads CASSLKRPYEQYF.

J is TRBJ1-2 and V is TRBV27. The germline V gene encodes CDR1 MNHEY and CDR2 SMNVEV (reference sequence). The CDR3 runs to 13 residues. CDR3 amino acids: CASSLWKGYGYTF.